The 32 T cell receptor beta chains listed next were all sequenced from one sample in a study of blood T cell repertoires in COVID-19. The assay was immunoSEQ multiplex PCR, and TCRdb's table has in-frame clones only and misses some. The profile shows hundreds of thousands of clones, 85% to 90% of them singletons. Sequenced input: PBMCs or T cells enriched from blood (not recorded which). These receptors were taken from a man younger than 45 who had recovered from COVID-19.

The chain employs TRBV18 and TRBJ2-5, with D tentatively TRBD1 (6 bases). This CDR3 contains 15 residues. Per germline, CDR1 KGHSH and CDR2 LQKENI. V was clipped by 6 bases and J by 5 bases, with 19 bases between them. The chain's CDR3 is CASSPFPGDGETQYF. As DNA, the CDR3 is TGTGCCAGCTCCCCCTTCCCAGGGGATGGGGAGACCCAGTACTTC.

The chain carries TRBV19 and TRBJ2-2; D is possibly TRBD1 (6 bases). Germline CDR1 reads LNHDA; CDR2 reads SQIVND (reference sequence). Trimming took off 8 bases at V and 6 bases at J, with 10 bases between the two ends. There are 12 residues in the CDR3. The CDR3 coding sequence is TGTGCCAGTTCCAGGGGTCCCGGGGAGCTGTTTTTT. Translation gives CASSRGPGELFF. Complete variable domain (other parts from reference TRBV19 and TRBJ2-2): DGGITQSPKYLFRKEGQNVTLSCEQNLNHDAMYWYRQDPGQGLRLIYYSQIVNDFQKGDIAEGYSVSREKKESFPLTVTSAQKNPTAFYLCASSRGPGELFFGEGSRLTVL.

This clone was recorded once. The chain joins TRBV7-9 to TRBJ2-7; D possibly corresponds to TRBD1 (6 bases). Germline V gene lookup returns CDR1 SEHNR and CDR2 FQNEAQ (reference sequence). The V and J ends lost 5 bases and 7 bases respectively, with 15 bases between them. This CDR3 has 13 residues. The CDR3 here is CASSRQEVWEQYF. As DNA, the CDR3 is TGTGCCAGCAGCCGACAGGAGGTCTGGGAGCAGTACTTC.

The V call is TRBV19, the J call TRBJ2-3; possibly TRBD1 for D (5 bases). V lost 2 bases, J lost 3 bases, and 18 bases lay in between. Germline-derived CDR1 and CDR2 are LNHDA and SQIVND (reference sequence). The CDR3 is 17 amino acids. The CDR3 is CASSILDKGLQTDTQYF. CDR3 coding DNA: TGTGCCAGTAGTATATTGGACAAGGGGCTACAGACAGATACGCAGTATTTT.

The V gene is TRBV7-8, the J gene TRBJ2-2, with a possible D match to TRBD2 (5 bases). This CDR3 has 15 residues. The V end lost 3 bases, the J end lost 1 base, and 9 bases lay between the germline ends. In germline, CDR1 is SGHVS, CDR2 FQNEAQ. The CDR3 loop is CASSLAGLNTGELFF. The CDR3 DNA is TGTGCCAGCAGCTTGGCGGGCCTGAACACCGGGGAGCTGTTTTTT. The full variable domain, rest sourced from reference TRBV7-8 and TRBJ2-2, is GAGVSQSPRYKVAKRGQDVALRCDPISGHVSLFWYQQALGQGPEFLTYFQNEAQLDKSGLPSDRFFAERPEGSVSTLKIQRTQQEDSAVYLCASSLAGLNTGELFFGEGSRLTVL.

The chain is built from TRBV19 and TRBJ2-3, with TRBD2 as a possible D gene (6 bases). V lost 10 bases and J 3 bases, leaving 17 bases between the germline ends. The CDR3 spans 14 residues. Germline V CDR1 and CDR2: LNHDA, SQIVND (reference sequence). The CDR3 sequence is CATQAGGVTDTQYF. The CDR3 nucleotides are TGTGCCACCCAAGCCGGGGGAGTAACAGATACGCAGTATTTT.

This chain connects TRBV28 to TRBJ1-2; D perhaps matches TRBD1 (5 bases). The CDR3 covers 15 residues. V lost 6 bases to trimming and J lost 6 bases, with 20 bases between them. Germline CDR1 and CDR2: MDHEN and SYDVKM. CDR3 nucleotides: TGTGCCAGCAGCTCCCAGGGTGGGGCTTTGAATGGCTACACCTTC. Translation: CASSSQGGALNGYTF.

The genes are TRBV21-1 and TRBJ1-5; the table's D call, TRBD1, has no DNA check behind it. TRBV21-1 is termed a pseudogene. The CDR3 is made up of 19 amino acids. CDR3 nucleotides: TGTGCCAGCAGCAGGATTCCGGACAGAGGGGCCTATAGCAATCAGCCCCAGCATTTT. Encoded protein: CASSRIPDRGAYSNQPQHF.

The rearrangement uses TRBV5-6 and TRBJ2-2; 7 nucleotides agree with TRBD1. Germline V gives CDR1 SGHDT, CDR2 YYEEEE. V dropped 2 bases and J dropped 1; count of bases not matched to a gene: 2. CDR3 size: 15 residues. CDR3 in DNA: TGTGCCAGCAGCTTTGGGACAGTGAACACCGGGGAGCTGTTTTTT. It codes for CASSFGTVNTGELFF.

V and J are TRBV4-1 and TRBJ2-7; D is unclear. V was pared by 5 bases and J by 0 bases, with 11 bases between. Germline CDR1 MGHRA, CDR2 YSYEKL. The CDR3 loop spans 14 amino acids. The CDR3 spells CASSYSSASYEQYF. DNA of the CDR3: TGCGCCAGCAGCTATAGCTCAGCCTCCTACGAGCAGTACTTC.

This chain uses TRBV5-1 with TRBJ2-4; 11 bases match TRBD2. Germline V gene sequence: CDR1 SGHRS, CDR2 YFSETQ. This CDR3 has 20 amino acids. Unmatched junction bases numbered 16, after V lost 5 bases and J lost 0 bases. The CDR3 here is CASRIEASGRNPLAKNIQYF. The CDR3 coding sequence is TGCGCCAGCAGGATTGAGGCTAGCGGGAGGAACCCCCTAGCCAAAAACATTCAGTACTTC.

This chain uses TRBV10-3 with TRBJ2-3; tentatively, D is TRBD2 (6 bases). The V end was cut by 2 bases, the J end by 3 bases, with 9 bases between. This CDR3 comprises 14 residues. Germline CDR1 reads ENHRY; CDR2 reads SYGVKD. The CDR3 sequence is CAISEGGGTDTQYF. In nucleotides, the CDR3 is TGTGCCATCAGTGAGGGTGGGGGGACAGATACGCAGTATTTT.

This clone has a handful of counts. The chain joins TRBV29-1 to TRBJ1-5, with 7 bases fitting TRBD1. CDR3 length: 15 amino acids. Trimming took 7 bases from V and 0 from J; bases not matched to a gene: 9. Germline V CDR1 and CDR2: SQVTM, ANQGSEA. The CDR3 spells CSASTGTYSNQPQHF. CDR3 nucleotide sequence: TGCAGCGCATCGACAGGGACTTATAGCAATCAGCCCCAGCATTTT.

The chain uses TRBV28 and TRBJ2-7; the D gene is possibly TRBD1 (6 bases). This CDR3 region has 14 residues. Germline V gives CDR1 MDHEN, CDR2 SYDVKM. V lost 5 bases and J 3 bases, leaving 14 bases between the germline ends. DNA of the CDR3: TGTGCCAGCAGTCAACCCGGGACACTCTACGAGCAGTACTTC. Its protein product is CASSQPGTLYEQYF.

The V gene is TRBV6-6, the J gene TRBJ2-7, with D hard to call. Germline-derived CDR1 and CDR2 are MNHNY and SVGAGI (reference sequence). The V gene lost 3 bases and the J gene lost 5 bases, with 11 bases spanning the gap. The CDR3 loop spans 13 amino acids. In DNA form, the CDR3 reads TGTGCCAGCAGTTATGGTACATCCAACGAGCAGTACTTC. Its translation is CASSYGTSNEQYF.

The chain carries TRBV10-2 and TRBJ1-6; 9 bases fit TRBD1. V gave up 4 bases and J gave up 0 bases; unmatched junction bases: 4. The CDR3 runs to 17 residues. The germline gives CDR1 WSHSY, CDR2 SAAADI. The CDR3 reads CASSVTGGSSYNSPLHF. Written as DNA, the CDR3 is TGCGCCAGCAGTGTTACAGGGGGCAGCTCCTATAATTCACCCCTCCACTTT.

The chain links TRBV20-1 to TRBJ2-7; TRBD2 matches 12 bases. The V gene end was trimmed by 3 bases and the J gene end by 7 bases; junction bases not matched to a gene: 13. Germline V gene lookup returns CDR1 DFQATT and CDR2 SNEGSKA (reference sequence). This CDR3 is built from 16 residues. The CDR3 nucleotides are TGCAGTGCTAGTAATTGGCTAGCGGGAGGGCCAGGTGAGCAGTACTTC. Protein product: CSASNWLAGGPGEQYF.

In regard to this clone: Other DNA sequences in this sample translate to the same CDR3. The chain has TRBV6-6 and TRBJ1-5; 7 bases fit TRBD1. Germline V gene lookup returns CDR1 MNHNY and CDR2 SVGAGI (reference sequence). The CDR3 consists of 13 residues. V gave up 4 bases and J gave up 7 bases; unmatched junction bases: 4. CDR3 amino acids: CASSSTGEQPQHF. In DNA, the CDR3 is TGTGCCAGCAGTTCTACAGGGGAACAGCCCCAGCATTTT.

J is TRBJ2-7 and V is TRBV7-8; 8 nucleotides line up with TRBD1. The trim removed 6 bases at V and 4 bases at J, leaving 11 bases unmatched. CDR3 length equals 15 residues. Germline values: CDR1 SGHVS, CDR2 FQNEAQ. In DNA, the CDR3 is TGTGCCAGCAGTCCCCACCCCCAGGGGGCTTACGAGCAGTACTTC. Protein sequence: CASSPHPQGAYEQYF.

This clone was picked up one time. The V call is TRBV11-2, the J call TRBJ2-1; 12 positions agree with TRBD2. Germline V CDR1 and CDR2: SGHAT, FQNNGV. J lost 7 bases, V lost 5 bases, and 12 bases had no gene match. The CDR3 is made up of 17 amino acids. DNA for the CDR3: TGTGCCAGCAGCCGGACCAGCGGGACTAGCGGGCTGAATGAGCAGTTCTTC. Amino acid sequence: CASSRTSGTSGLNEQFF.

The chain employs TRBV6-5 and TRBJ1-2, with D perhaps matching TRBD1 (6 bases). The germline V gene encodes CDR1 MNHEY and CDR2 SVGAGI. The CDR3 sequence is 13 residues long. The germline V and J ends were trimmed by 6 bases and 6 bases, with 14 bases remaining between them. CDR3 nucleotides: TGTGCCAGCAGCCGATCAGGGGTAGATGGCTACACCTTC. Translating it yields CASSRSGVDGYTF.

On this clone: This same CDR3 is encoded by further DNA sequences in the sample. The V call is TRBV6-5, the J call TRBJ2-7; D is uncertain. CDR1 is MNHEY, CDR2 SVGAGI, per germline. The CDR3 sequence is 11 residues long. V was cut by 6 bases and J by 4 bases, with 7 bases left in between. The CDR3 loop is CASSYLYEQYF. CDR3 nucleotides: TGTGCCAGCAGCTATTTATACGAGCAGTACTTC.

The table lists this clone with a count of one. The chain couples TRBV19 to TRBJ1-2; weak D call: TRBD1 (5 bases). V was pared by 4 bases and J by 6 bases, with 18 bases between. Germline V gene data show CDR1 as LNHDA and CDR2 as SQIVND (reference sequence). The CDR3 extends over 15 amino acids. The CDR3 DNA reads as TGTGCCAGTAGTAGATACTCCACCAGGGTTGATGGCTACACCTTC. Translating it yields CASSRYSTRVDGYTF.

CDR3 residues: CASSEAGQNYYGYTF. In DNA, the CDR3 is TGTGCCAGCAGTGAAGCAGGACAGAACTACTATGGCTACACCTTC. The gene calls are TRBV6-1 and TRBJ1-2; D possibly corresponds to TRBD1 (6 bases). CDR1 and CDR2 from the germline V gene are MNHNS and SASEGT. CDR3 length equals 15 residues. The V and J ends lost 0 bases and 3 bases respectively, with 11 bases between them.

This rearrangement joins TRBV30 to TRBJ2-7, with D maybe TRBD2 (5 bases). Germline V gene data show CDR1 as GTSNPN and CDR2 as SVGIG (reference sequence). V lost 3 bases and J 2 bases, leaving 17 bases between the germline ends. The CDR3 covers 15 residues. This chain's CDR3 is CAWSPVFFGTYEQYF. DNA for the CDR3: TGTGCCTGGAGCCCCGTGTTTTTCGGGACCTACGAGCAGTACTTC. Complete variable domain (other parts from reference TRBV30 and TRBJ2-7): SQTIHQWPATLVQPVGSPLSLECTVEGTSNPNLYWYRQAAGRGLQLLFYSVGIGQISSEVPQNLSASRPQDRQFILSSKKLLLSDSGFYLCAWSPVFFGTYEQYFGPGTRLTVT.

V usage is TRBV2 and J usage is TRBJ1-6; the D gene is possibly TRBD1 (6 bases). Germline V gene lookup returns CDR1 SNHLY and CDR2 FYNNEI. This CDR3 spans 17 amino acids. Deletions cut 6 bases from V and 0 bases from J, with 15 bases between. The CDR3 sequence: CASSNPGVSSYNSPLHF. CDR3 bases: TGTGCCAGCAGCAATCCAGGGGTGAGCTCCTATAATTCACCCCTCCACTTT.

The chain joins TRBV7-8 to TRBJ2-1; tentatively, D is TRBD2 (6 bases). The V gene lost 1 base and the J gene lost 0 bases, with 16 bases spanning the gap. Germline V gene data show CDR1 as SGHVS and CDR2 as FQNEAQ. There are 18 residues in the CDR3. The CDR3 spells CASSLVPGTSSSYNEQFF. CDR3 coding DNA: TGTGCCAGCAGCTTAGTTCCCGGGACTTCAAGCTCCTACAATGAGCAGTTCTTC.

The chain links TRBV28 to TRBJ2-1; 8 bases line up with TRBD1. The V gene end was trimmed by 1 base and the J gene end by 2 bases; junction bases not matched to a gene: 1. CDR1 is MDHEN and CDR2 is SYDVKM in the germline V gene. The CDR3 loop spans 15 amino acids. The CDR3 sequence is CASSLSRGPYNEQFF. The CDR3 nucleotides are TGTGCCAGCAGTTTATCCAGGGGGCCCTACAATGAGCAGTTCTTC.

The rearrangement uses TRBV25-1 and TRBJ1-1; 9 bases map to TRBD1. The germline V gene encodes CDR1 MGHDK and CDR2 SYGVNS. The CDR3 spans 13 residues. V shed 3 bases and J 8 bases; nucleotides not matched to a gene: 4. The CDR3 is CASSESGTGEAFF. CDR3 nucleotide sequence: TGTGCCAGCAGTGAGTCCGGGACAGGGGAAGCTTTCTTT.

CDR3 residues: CASSRLAGGPETQYF. The CDR3 DNA is TGTGCCAGCAGCAGACTAGCGGGAGGGCCGGAGACCCAGTACTTC. The V and J genes are TRBV2 and TRBJ2-5; 14 bases fit TRBD2. Germline CDR1 is SNHLY and CDR2 is FYNNEI. V lost 6 bases and J lost 5; bases outside the gene matches: 5. The CDR3 is 15 amino acids.

The chain employs TRBV7-6 and TRBJ2-2; TRBD2 matches at 8 bases. With 2 bases clipped from V and 3 bases from J, the junction kept 11 bases outside the gene matches. Germline lookup yields CDR1 SGHVS and CDR2 FNYEAQ. The CDR3 runs 18 residues. The CDR3 loop is CASSLRSSGGADTGELFF. The CDR3 DNA is TGTGCCAGCAGCTTAAGGTCCTCCGGGGGGGCAGACACCGGGGAGCTGTTTTTT.

The gene calls are TRBV12-5 and TRBJ1-2; D gene unclear. Germline CDR1 and CDR2: LGHNT and FRNRAP. Between the trimmed V and J ends, which lost 1 base and 1 base, there was a span of 19 bases. CDR3 size: 18 residues. The CDR3 spells CASGLGSGEGEYNYGYTF. CDR3 coding DNA: TGTGCTAGTGGTTTGGGAAGTGGAGAGGGAGAATATAACTATGGCTACACCTTC.